The clone carrying this T cell receptor beta chain was counted a few times. Seattle researchers signed up patients amid active infection and tracked them longitudinally. From germline, CDR1 is GTSNPN and CDR2 SVGIG (reference sequence). This CDR3 spans 14 amino acids. The trim removed 1 base at V and 4 bases at J, leaving 6 bases unmatched. This entry is derived from a study of blood T cell repertoires in COVID-19. Authors' methods: The authors estimated nucleated cell counts from reference gene primer amplification. TCRdb keeps only in-frame clones here, not all; method: immunoSEQ multiplex PCR. Clone size and V and J calls were adopted from that table, with D and trimming inferred from the DNA. Found here are 70,000 to 100,000 clones, 70% to 90% of them singletons; the top ten hold approximately 20%.

Material for sequencing was peripheral blood. V usage is TRBV30 and J usage is TRBJ1-2, with 7 bases matching TRBD1. The clonotype originates from an older woman with COVID-19, enrolled during active disease. In nucleotides, the CDR3 is TGTGCCTGGAGTGCGCCGGGACAGATCTATGGCTACACCTTC. Encoded protein: CAWSAPGQIYGYTF.